Measured by frequency, the clone carrying this T cell receptor beta chain is medium-sized. As yet, its antigen is unknown. This entry comes from a study of synovial regulatory T cells in juvenile arthritis. General study findings and limits: Largely private between patients, iaTreg TCR repertoires showed partial overlap with synovial Teff and blood CPL repertoires. TCR diversity was lower in inflammation-associated blood Treg cells than in other blood Treg cells. Synovial Treg CDR3 sequences overlapped more with iaTregs than other circulating Tregs.

The CDR3 runs to 15 residues. A DNA sequence was not provided. Germline CDR1 LGHNA, CDR2 YSLEER. Generated by immunoSEQ multiplex PCR, the TCRdb table keeps only in-frame clones and is missing some. The repertoire table contains around 9,000 clones. HLA-DR+ Treg cells made up the iaTreg subset. Patients had median age roughly 12 years, range about 2.3-22.9. The clonotype originates from a donor younger than 30 with juvenile idiopathic arthritis. The material sequenced was Treg cells from blood. Subset denoted: HLA-DR+ inflammation-associated blood Treg cells. The rearrangement links TRBV4-3 to TRBJ2-2; there is no DNA to check the TCRdb D call of TRBD1. The CDR3 loop is CASSHYRGSDGELFF.